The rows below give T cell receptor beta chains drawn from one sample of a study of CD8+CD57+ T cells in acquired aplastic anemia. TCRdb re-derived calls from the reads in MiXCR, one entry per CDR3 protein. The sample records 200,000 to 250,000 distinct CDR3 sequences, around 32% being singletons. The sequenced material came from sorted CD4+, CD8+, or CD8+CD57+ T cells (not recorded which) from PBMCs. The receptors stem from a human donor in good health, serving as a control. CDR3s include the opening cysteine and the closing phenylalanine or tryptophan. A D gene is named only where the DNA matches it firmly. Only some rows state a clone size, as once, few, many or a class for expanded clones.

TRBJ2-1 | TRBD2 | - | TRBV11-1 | TGTGCCAGCAGCTTGCAGTCGTGGCGGGGGGCCCACAATGAGCAGTTCTTC | CASSLQSWRGAHNEQFF
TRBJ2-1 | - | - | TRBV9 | TGTGCCAGCAGCCCCACTAGGAGCTCCTACAATGAGCAGTTCTTC | CASSPTRSSYNEQFF
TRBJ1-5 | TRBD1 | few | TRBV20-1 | TGCAGTGCTACCACGGACAGGCAGGCGCCCCAGCATTTT | CSATTDRQAPQHF
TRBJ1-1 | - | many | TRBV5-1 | TGCGCCAGCAGCTTGGACAGGGTTTACGCTGAAGCTTTCTTT | CASSLDRVYAEAFF
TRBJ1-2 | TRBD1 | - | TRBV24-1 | TGTGCCACCAGTGACTGGGACAGCAACTATGGCTACACCTTC | CATSDWDSNYGYTF
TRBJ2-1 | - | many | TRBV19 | TGTGCCAGTAGTACCGGGACTTTCAACAATGAGCAGTTCTTC | CASSTGTFNNEQFF
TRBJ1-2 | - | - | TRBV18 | TGTGCCAGCTCACCAGATGAGGTACCGACTTATGGCTACACCTTC | CASSPDEVPTYGYTF
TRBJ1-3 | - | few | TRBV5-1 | TGCGCCAGCAGCTCCGGAGCTTTCTCTGGAAACACCATATATTTT | CASSSGAFSGNTIYF
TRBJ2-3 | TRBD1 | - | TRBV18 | TGTGCCAGCTCACCACCGGTTACAGGGGTAACAGATACGCAGTATTTT | CASSPPVTGVTDTQYF
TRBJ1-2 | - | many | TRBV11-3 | TGTGCCAGCAGCTTAGAGGGGGGATATGGCTACACCTTC | CASSLEGGYGYTF
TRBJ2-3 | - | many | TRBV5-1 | TGCGCCAGCAGGTGGACTCAATACACAGATACGCAGTATTTT | CASRWTQYTDTQYF
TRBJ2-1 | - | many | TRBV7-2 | TGTGCCAGCAGCCCAGGGACTCGCAATGAGCAGTTCTTC | CASSPGTRNEQFF
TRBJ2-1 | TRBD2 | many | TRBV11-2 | TGTGCCAGCAGCTCCTCCGGGGGAGGGAACAATGAGCAGTTCTTC | CASSSSGGGNNEQFF
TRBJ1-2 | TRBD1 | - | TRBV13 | TGTGCCAGCAGCTTATTGGAGACAGGGGTCCGTGGCTATGGCTACACCTTC | CASSLLETGVRGYGYTF
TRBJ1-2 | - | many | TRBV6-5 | TGTGCCAGCAGTTACGGGGGAGAGAGGGGCTACACCTTC | CASSYGGERGYTF